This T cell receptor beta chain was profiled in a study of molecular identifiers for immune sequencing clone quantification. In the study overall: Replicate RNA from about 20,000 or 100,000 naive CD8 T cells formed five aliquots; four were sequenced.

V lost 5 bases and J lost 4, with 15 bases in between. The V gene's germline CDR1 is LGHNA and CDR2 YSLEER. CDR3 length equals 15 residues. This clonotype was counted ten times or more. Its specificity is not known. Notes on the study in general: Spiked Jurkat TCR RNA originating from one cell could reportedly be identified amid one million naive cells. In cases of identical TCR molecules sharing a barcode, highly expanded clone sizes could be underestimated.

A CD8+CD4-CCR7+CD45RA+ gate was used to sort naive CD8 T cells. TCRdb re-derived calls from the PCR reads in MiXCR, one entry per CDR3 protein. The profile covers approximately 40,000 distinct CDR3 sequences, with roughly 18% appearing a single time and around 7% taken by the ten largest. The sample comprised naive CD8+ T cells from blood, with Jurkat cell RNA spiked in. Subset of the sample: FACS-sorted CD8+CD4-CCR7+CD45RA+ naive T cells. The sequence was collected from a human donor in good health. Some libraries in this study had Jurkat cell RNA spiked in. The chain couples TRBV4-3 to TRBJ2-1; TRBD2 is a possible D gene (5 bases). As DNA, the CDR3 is TGCGCCAGCAGCGAAGTAGGTAGAGGGTACAATGAGCAGTTCTTC. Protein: CASSEVGRGYNEQFF.